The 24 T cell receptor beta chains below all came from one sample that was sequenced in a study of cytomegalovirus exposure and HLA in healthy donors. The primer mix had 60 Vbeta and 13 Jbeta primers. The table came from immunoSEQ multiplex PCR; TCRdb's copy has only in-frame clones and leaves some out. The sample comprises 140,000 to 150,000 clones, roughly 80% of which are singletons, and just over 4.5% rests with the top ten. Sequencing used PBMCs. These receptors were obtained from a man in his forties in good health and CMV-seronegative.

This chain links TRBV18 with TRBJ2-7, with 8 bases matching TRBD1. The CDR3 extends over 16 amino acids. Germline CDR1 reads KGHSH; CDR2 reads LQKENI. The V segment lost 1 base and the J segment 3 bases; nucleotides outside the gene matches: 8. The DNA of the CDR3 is TGTGCCAGCTCACCACGTTTCGACAGGGGCGACTACGAGCAGTACTTC. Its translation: CASSPRFDRGDYEQYF. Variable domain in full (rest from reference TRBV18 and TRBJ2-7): NAGVMQNPRHLVRRRGQEARLRCSPMKGHSHVYWYRQLPEEGLKFMVYLQKENIIDESGMPKERFSAEFPKEGPSILRIQQVVRGDSAAYFCASSPRFDRGDYEQYFGPGTRLTVT.

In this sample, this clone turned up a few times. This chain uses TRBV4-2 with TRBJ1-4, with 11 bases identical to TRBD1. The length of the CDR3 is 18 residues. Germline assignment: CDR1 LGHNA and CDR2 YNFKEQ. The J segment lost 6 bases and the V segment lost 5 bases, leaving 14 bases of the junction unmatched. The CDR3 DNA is TGTGCCAGCAGCTACACATCCGGGACAGGGGGTCTGGATGAAAAACTGTTTTTT. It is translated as CASSYTSGTGGLDEKLFF.

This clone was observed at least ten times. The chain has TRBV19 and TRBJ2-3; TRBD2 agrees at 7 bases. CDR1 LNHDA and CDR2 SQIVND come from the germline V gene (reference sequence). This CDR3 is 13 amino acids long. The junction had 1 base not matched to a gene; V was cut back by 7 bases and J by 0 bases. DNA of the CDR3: TGTGCCAGTAACGGGGGGAGCACAGATACGCAGTATTTT. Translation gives CASNGGSTDTQYF.

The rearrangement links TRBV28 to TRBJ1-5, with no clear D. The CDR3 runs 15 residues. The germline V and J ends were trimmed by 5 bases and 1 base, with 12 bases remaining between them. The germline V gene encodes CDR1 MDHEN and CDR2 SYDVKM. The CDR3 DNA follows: TGTGCCAGCAGTGAGGACCGGGGAAGCAATCAGCCCCAGCATTTT. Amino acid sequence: CASSEDRGSNQPQHF.

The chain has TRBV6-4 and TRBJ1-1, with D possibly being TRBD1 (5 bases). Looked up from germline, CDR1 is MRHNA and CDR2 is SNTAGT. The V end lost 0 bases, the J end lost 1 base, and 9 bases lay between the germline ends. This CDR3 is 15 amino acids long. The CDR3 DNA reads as TGTGCCAGCAGTGACTCTGGGCAGGGGAACACTGAAGCTTTCTTT. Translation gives CASSDSGQGNTEAFF.

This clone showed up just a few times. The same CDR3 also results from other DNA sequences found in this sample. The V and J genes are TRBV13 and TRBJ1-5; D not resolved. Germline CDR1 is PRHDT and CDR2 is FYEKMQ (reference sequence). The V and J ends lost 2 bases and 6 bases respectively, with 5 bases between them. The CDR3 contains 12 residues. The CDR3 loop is CASSLRGQPQHF. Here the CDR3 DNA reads TGTGCCAGCAGCTTACGGGGTCAGCCCCAGCATTTT.

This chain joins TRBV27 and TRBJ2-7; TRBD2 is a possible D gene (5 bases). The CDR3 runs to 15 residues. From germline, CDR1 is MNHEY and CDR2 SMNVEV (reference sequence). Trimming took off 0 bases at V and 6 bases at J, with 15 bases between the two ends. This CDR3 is CASSLSGLRVSEQYF. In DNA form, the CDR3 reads TGTGCCAGCAGTTTATCAGGGTTGAGGGTCTCCGAGCAGTACTTC.

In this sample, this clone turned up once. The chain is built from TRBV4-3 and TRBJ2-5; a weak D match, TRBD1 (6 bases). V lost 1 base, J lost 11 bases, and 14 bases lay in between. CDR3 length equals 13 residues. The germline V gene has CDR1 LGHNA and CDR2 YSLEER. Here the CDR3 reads CASSQVPGAEQYF. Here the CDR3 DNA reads TGCGCCAGCAGCCAAGTCCCAGGGGCAGAGCAGTACTTC.

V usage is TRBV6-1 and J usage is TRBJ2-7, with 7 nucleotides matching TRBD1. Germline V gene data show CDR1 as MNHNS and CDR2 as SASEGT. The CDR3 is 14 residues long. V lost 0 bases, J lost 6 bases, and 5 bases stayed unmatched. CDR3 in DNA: TGTGCCAGCAGTGAAGCCGGGACAGCTTTCGAGCAGTACTTC. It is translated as CASSEAGTAFEQYF.

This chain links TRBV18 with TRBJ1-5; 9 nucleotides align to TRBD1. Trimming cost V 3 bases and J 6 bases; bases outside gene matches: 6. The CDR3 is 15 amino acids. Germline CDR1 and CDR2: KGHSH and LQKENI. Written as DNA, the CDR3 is TGTGCCAGCTCACCCGGACAGGGGAGGGTTCAGCCCCAGCATTTT. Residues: CASSPGQGRVQPQHF.

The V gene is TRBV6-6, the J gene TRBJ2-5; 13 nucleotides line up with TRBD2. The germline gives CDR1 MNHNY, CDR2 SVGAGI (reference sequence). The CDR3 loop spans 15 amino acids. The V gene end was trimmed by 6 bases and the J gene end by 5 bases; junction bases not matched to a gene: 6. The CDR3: CASSEGLAGEETQYF. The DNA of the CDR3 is TGTGCCAGCAGCGAAGGACTAGCGGGGGAGGAGACCCAGTACTTC.

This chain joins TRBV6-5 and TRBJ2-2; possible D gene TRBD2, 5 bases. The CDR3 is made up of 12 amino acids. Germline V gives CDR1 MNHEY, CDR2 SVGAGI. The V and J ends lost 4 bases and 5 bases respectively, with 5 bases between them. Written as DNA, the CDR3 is TGTGCCAGCAGTTCGGGAACCGGGGAGCTGTTTTTT. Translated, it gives CASSSGTGELFF.

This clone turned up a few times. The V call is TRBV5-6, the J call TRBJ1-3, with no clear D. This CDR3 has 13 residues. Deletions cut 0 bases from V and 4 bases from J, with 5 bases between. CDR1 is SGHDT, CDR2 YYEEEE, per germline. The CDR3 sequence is CASSLGQGNTIYF. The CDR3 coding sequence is TGTGCCAGCAGCTTGGGGCAAGGAAACACCATATATTTT. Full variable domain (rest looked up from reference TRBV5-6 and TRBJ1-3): DAGVTQSPTHLIKTRGQQVTLRCSPKSGHDTVSWYQQALGQGPQFIFQYYEEEERQRGNFPDRFSGHQFPNYSSELNVNALLLGDSALYLCASSLGQGNTIYFGEGSWLTVV.

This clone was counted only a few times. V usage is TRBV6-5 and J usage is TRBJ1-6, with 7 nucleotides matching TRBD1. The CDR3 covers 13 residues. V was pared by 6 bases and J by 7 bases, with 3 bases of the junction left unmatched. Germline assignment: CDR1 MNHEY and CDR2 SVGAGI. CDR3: CASRTGLNSPLHF. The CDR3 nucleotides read TGTGCCAGCAGGACAGGGTTGAATTCACCCCTCCACTTT.

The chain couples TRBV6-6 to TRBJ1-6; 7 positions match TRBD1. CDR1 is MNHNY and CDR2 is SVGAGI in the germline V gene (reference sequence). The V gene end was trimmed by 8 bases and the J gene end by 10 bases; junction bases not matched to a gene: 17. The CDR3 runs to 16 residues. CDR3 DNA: TGTGCCAGCCAAACCCTCCGGGACAGTCCGCGGTCACCCCTCCACTTT. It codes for CASQTLRDSPRSPLHF.

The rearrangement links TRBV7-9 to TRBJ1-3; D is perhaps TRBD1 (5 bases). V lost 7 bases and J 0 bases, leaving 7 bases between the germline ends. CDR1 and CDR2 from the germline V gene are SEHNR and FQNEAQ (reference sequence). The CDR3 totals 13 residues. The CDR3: CASKGFSGNTIYF. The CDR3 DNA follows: TGTGCCAGCAAGGGGTTCTCTGGAAACACCATATATTTT.

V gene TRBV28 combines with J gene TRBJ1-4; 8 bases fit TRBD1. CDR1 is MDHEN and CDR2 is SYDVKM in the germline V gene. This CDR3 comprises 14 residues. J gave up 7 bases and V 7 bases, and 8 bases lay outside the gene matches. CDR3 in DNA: TGTGCCAGCAACCCAGGGGGCTCCGGTGAAAAACTGTTTTTT. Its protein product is CASNPGGSGEKLFF.

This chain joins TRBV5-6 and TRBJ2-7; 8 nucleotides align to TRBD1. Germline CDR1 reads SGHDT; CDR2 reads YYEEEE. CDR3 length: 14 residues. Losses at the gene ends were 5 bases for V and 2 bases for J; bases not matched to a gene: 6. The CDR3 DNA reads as TGTGCCAGCAGGGAACAGGGGGGAACCTACGAGCAGTACTTC. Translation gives CASREQGGTYEQYF.

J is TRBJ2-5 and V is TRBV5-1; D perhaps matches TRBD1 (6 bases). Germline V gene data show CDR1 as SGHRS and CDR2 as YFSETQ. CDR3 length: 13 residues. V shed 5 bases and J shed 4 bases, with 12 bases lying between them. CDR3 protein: CASRTGAGETQYF. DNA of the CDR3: TGCGCCAGCAGGACAGGAGCCGGAGAGACCCAGTACTTC.

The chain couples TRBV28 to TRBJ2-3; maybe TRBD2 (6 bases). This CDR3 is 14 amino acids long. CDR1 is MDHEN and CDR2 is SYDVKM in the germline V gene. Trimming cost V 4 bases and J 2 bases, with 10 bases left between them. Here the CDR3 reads CASSYGGVTDTQYF. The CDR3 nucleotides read TGTGCCAGCAGTTACGGGGGTGTCACAGATACGCAGTATTTT.

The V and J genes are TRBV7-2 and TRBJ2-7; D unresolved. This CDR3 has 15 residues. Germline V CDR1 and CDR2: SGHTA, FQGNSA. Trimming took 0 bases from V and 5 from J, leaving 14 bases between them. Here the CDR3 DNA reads TGTGCCAGCAGCTTAGCGCTTTTCAGCGTGCACGAGCAGTACTTC. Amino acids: CASSLALFSVHEQYF.

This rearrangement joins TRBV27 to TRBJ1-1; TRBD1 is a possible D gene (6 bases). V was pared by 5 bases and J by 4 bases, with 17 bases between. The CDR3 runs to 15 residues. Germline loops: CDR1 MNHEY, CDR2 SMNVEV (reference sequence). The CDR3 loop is CASSPRGSRATEAFF. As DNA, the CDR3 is TGTGCCAGCAGTCCCAGGGGCTCAAGAGCCACTGAAGCTTTCTTT.

Here the CDR3 reads CASSLQGFSGNTIYF. The CDR3 region has the DNA TGCGCCAGCAGCCTACAGGGTTTCTCTGGAAACACCATATATTTT. The chain uses TRBV5-1 and TRBJ1-3, with D perhaps matching TRBD1 (6 bases). This CDR3 spans 15 amino acids. CDR1 is SGHRS and CDR2 is YFSETQ in the germline V gene. The V end was cut by 4 bases, the J end by 0 bases, with 11 bases between.

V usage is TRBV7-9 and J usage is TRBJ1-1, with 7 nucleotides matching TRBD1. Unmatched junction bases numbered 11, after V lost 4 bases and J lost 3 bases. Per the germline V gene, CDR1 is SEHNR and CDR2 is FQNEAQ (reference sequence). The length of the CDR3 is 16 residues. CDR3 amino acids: CASSSWVDRADTEAFF. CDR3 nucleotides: TGTGCCAGCAGCTCCTGGGTAGACAGGGCCGACACTGAAGCTTTCTTT.